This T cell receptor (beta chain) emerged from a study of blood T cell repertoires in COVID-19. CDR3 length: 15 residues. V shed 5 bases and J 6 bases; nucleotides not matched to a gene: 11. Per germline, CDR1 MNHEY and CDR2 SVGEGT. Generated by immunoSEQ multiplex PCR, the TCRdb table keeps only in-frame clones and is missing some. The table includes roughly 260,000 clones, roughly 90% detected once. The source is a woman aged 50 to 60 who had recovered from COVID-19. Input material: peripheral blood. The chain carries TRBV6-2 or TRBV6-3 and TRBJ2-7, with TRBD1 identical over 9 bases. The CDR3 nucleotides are TGTGCCAGCAGTCGCACGGGACAGGGCCACTCCGAGCAGTACTTC. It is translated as CASSRTGQGHSEQYF.